This T cell receptor (beta chain) was sequenced for a study of lymphopenia after photon versus proton radiotherapy (dated by TCRdb to the late 2010s). About the full investigation: The immunological effects of photon versus proton radiation therapy were compared in patients with gastrointestinal tumors who developed high-grade lymphopenia. The cohort included 20 to 25 patients with gastrointestinal tumors who developed lymphopenia after receiving either photon or proton therapy. The goal of the study was to describe how the two radiation modalities differ in their effects on the immune system. Points the paper makes about the study in general: Across the cohort, a larger post-nadir drop in TCR diversity was inversely correlated with overall survival time among patients who died. The survival association was examined only in patients who died, and the authors described better survival with proton therapy as a possibility, not as a demonstrated result. Relative stability during treatment was observed in proton-treated patients, whereas loss of naive T cells and TCR diversity and gain of effector/memory populations were observed in photon-treated patients. After the lymphocyte count nadir, oligoclonal expansion, especially of CD8+ Temra cells, was observed in photon-treated repertoires, and the drop in diversity was driven by this expansion.

The receptor library was made with the immunoSEQ multiplex PCR assay. T cell repertoires were profiled with deep sequencing of rearranged TCR beta loci together with multiparametric flow cytometry. The table comes from immuneACCESS by way of TCRdb, which keeps in-frame sequences with V and J called. Part of the clones is missing from these tables; in studies checked, under half for an unresolved V gene and the rest for unknown reasons. The sample records approximately 150,000 clones, roughly nine tenths of which are singletons. In total, the top ten clones hold less than 6% of the sample. Trimming takes 3 bases from V and 1 base from J, and the germline ends sit 10 bases apart. From the cysteine through the phenylalanine, the CDR3 covers 15 amino acids. The sequence is cut down to CDR3 DNA, 45 bases in frame from base 1. The germline V gene (reference sequence) sets CDR1 to LNHDA and CDR2 to SQIVND.

Regarding this clone: Its target antigen remains unknown. There are no base qualities to consult, and no much larger clone falls within one base.

The sequence was obtained from a man aged 50 to 60 with gastric cancer. This sequence uses TRBV19 and TRBJ1-5; D gene: possibly TRBD1, on 5 matching bases. The sequencing here drew on peripheral blood, taken from a patient treated with photon-based radiotherapy. The nucleotide sequence reads as follows: TGTGCCAGTAGTATCGTACAGGTCAGCAATCAGCCCCAGCATTTT. Its protein reads: CASSIVQVSNQPQHF.